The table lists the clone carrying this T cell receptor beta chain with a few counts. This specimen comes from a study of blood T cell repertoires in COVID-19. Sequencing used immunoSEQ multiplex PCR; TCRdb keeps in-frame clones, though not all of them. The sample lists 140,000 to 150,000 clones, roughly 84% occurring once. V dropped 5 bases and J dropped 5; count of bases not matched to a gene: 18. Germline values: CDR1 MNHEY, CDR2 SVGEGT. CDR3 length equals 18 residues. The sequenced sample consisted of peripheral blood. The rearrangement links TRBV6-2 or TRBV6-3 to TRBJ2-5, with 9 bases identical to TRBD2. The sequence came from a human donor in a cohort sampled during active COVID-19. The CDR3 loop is CASSQASGARSGGETQYF. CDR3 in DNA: TGTGCCAGCAGTCAGGCTAGCGGGGCCAGGAGCGGAGGGGAGACCCAGTACTTC.